The source of this TCR beta chain is a study of beta chain features in type 1 diabetes. Of the isolated RNA, all was reverse transcribed, and so the sequenced material was expressed TCRB transcripts. TCRdb's table, derived via immunoSEQ multiplex PCR, lists solely in-frame clones and lacks some. The data contain roughly 330,000 clones, 11% of them singletons. This clone was observed a few times. Germline V lookup: CDR1 SGHTA, CDR2 FQGTGA. The CDR3 totals 16 residues. V shed 1 base and J 1 base; nucleotides not matched to a gene: 4. This chain joins TRBV7-3 and TRBJ2-3; 8 bases match TRBD2. The origin of this receptor is a woman aged 25 to 39 in good health. The sequenced sample was naive CD4+ T cells from blood. The CDR3 loop is CASSLRSREGTDTQYF. CDR3 sequence (DNA): TGTGCCAGCAGCTTAAGATCGCGGGAGGGCACAGATACGCAGTATTTT.